This is a list of T cell receptor beta chains from one sample in a study of cytomegalovirus exposure and HLA in healthy donors. Clones were sequenced by immunoSEQ multiplex PCR, and TCRdb holds only the in-frame ones, with some missing. The sample lists approximately 140,000 clones, 73% occurring once. Specimen: PBMCs. The receptors stem from a woman in her 40s in good health and CMV-seronegative. CDR3s include the opening cysteine and the closing phenylalanine or tryptophan. The D gene is left open where the match is weak. Expanded clones are given a class, and other clones once, few, many or no size at all.

J gene	D gene	V gene	clone size	CDR3 protein	CDR3 DNA
TRBJ2-3	NA	TRBV28	few	CASSLSRGGTDTQYF	TGTGCCAGCAGTTTATCGCGCGGGGGCACAGATACGCAGTATTTT
TRBJ1-1	NA	TRBV19	NA	CASSDAPGLEAFF	TGTGCCAGTAGCGATGCCCCGGGACTTGAAGCTTTCTTT
TRBJ1-2	TRBD1	TRBV7-3	NA	CASSLSPQGDGYTF	TGTGCCAGCAGCTTATCCCCACAGGGGGACGGCTACACCTTC
TRBJ1-2	NA	TRBV6-5	NA	CASSYGGAANYGYTF	TGTGCCAGCAGTTATGGGGGGGCCGCAAACTATGGCTACACCTTC
TRBJ2-1	TRBD2	TRBV28	once	CASSLAGAVYNEQFF	TGTGCCAGCAGTCTAGCGGGGGCCGTATACAATGAGCAGTTCTTC
TRBJ2-3	TRBD2	TRBV4-2	NA	CASSQDGWSSGGSSTDTQYF	TGTGCCAGCAGCCAAGATGGTTGGTCTAGCGGGGGTTCTAGCACAGATACGCAGTATTTT
TRBJ1-6	NA	TRBV14	NA	CASSSGGYNSPLHF	TGTGCCAGCAGCTCTGGGGGGTATAATTCACCCCTCCACTTT
TRBJ1-1	TRBD1	TRBV5-8	NA	CASSPGTDHMNTEAFF	TGTGCCAGCAGCCCCGGGACAGACCACATGAACACTGAAGCTTTCTTT
TRBJ1-2	NA	TRBV28	NA	CASSLLARNYGYTF	TGTGCCAGCAGTTTATTGGCCAGAAACTATGGCTACACCTTC
TRBJ1-3	TRBD1	TRBV28	NA	CASSIQQGAGNTIYF	TGTGCCAGCAGTATACAACAGGGGGCTGGAAACACCATATATTTT
TRBJ2-5	NA	TRBV7-9	NA	CASSLEQGQRERKTQYF	TGTGCCAGCAGCTTAGAACAGGGCCAGCGCGAACGAAAGACCCAGTACTTC
TRBJ1-1	NA	TRBV5-1	NA	CASSLGGLMNTEAFF	TGCGCCAGCAGCCTTGGGGGCCTCATGAACACTGAAGCTTTCTTT
TRBJ2-7	TRBD2	TRBV7-9	once	CASSTGGDYEQYF	TGTGCCAGCAGCACCGGGGGGGACTACGAGCAGTACTTC
TRBJ1-4	TRBD1	TRBV7-2	NA	CASSTRTGVNEKLFF	TGTGCCAGCAGCACCAGGACAGGAGTTAATGAAAAACTGTTTTTT
TRBJ2-3	TRBD2	TRBV9	NA	CASSVDSRTSASPLSTQYF	TGTGCCAGCAGCGTCGACTCGAGGACTAGCGCCTCCCCCTTGAGTACGCAGTATTTT
TRBJ2-5	TRBD2	TRBV29-1	NA	CSVPGGGLPFGQETQYF	TGCAGCGTCCCTGGGGGGGGTCTCCCGTTCGGGCAAGAGACCCAGTACTTC
TRBJ1-1	NA	TRBV4-1	NA	CASSQVGTGTGGNTEAFF	TGCGCCAGCAGCCAAGTGGGTACCGGGACGGGGGGGAACACTGAAGCTTTCTTT
TRBJ1-6	TRBD1	TRBV5-1	NA	CASSKETGIDSPLHF	TGCGCCAGCAGCAAAGAGACAGGGATAGATTCACCCCTCCACTTT
TRBJ1-1	TRBD1	TRBV15	NA	CATSGDRDRGPRGSMNTEAFF	TGTGCCACCAGCGGAGACCGGGACAGGGGCCCCAGGGGGTCCATGAACACTGAAGCTTTCTTT
TRBJ1-2	TRBD1	TRBV5-1	NA	CASSPRNDRGNYGYTF	TGCGCCAGCAGCCCGCGGAACGACAGGGGTAACTATGGCTACACCTTC
TRBJ2-5	TRBD2	TRBV4-3	NA	CASSLGIAGGTETQYF	TGCGCCAGCAGCCTTGGGATAGCGGGGGGGACCGAGACCCAGTACTTC
TRBJ1-1	NA	TRBV5-1	few	CASSSITGSTEAFF	TGCGCCAGCAGCTCGATTACAGGGAGCACTGAAGCTTTCTTT
TRBJ2-7	NA	TRBV11-2	NA	CASSLVRGGRPYEQYF	TGTGCCAGCAGCTTAGTAAGGGGGGGTCGACCCTACGAGCAGTACTTC
TRBJ1-2	NA	TRBV5-6	NA	CASSLATNLVCGYTF	TGTGCCAGCAGCTTGGCGACAAATTTAGTCTGTGGCTACACCTTC
TRBJ2-1	TRBD1	TRBV11-2	NA	CASSSGTGGPGEQFF	TGTGCCAGCAGCTCCGGGACAGGGGGCCCAGGTGAGCAGTTCTTC
TRBJ1-1	NA	TRBV9	once	CASSEGGGWNTEAFF	TGTGCCAGCAGCGAGGGGGGGGGCTGGAACACTGAAGCTTTCTTT
TRBJ1-6	NA	TRBV14	NA	CASILQGLGGRAGRKPLHF	TGTGCCAGCATCCTCCAAGGACTCGGGGGGAGGGCCGGGAGAAAACCCCTCCACTTT
TRBJ1-4	NA	TRBV7-2	NA	CASSYGTADEKLFF	TGTGCCAGCAGCTACGGTACGGCGGATGAAAAACTGTTTTTT
TRBJ2-5	NA	TRBV7-9	NA	CASSVRRDQETQYF	TGTGCCAGCAGCGTACGACGGGACCAAGAGACCCAGTACTTC
TRBJ2-2	NA	TRBV5-1	NA	CASTTWDLGDTGELFF	TGCGCCAGCACCACTTGGGATCTAGGGGACACCGGGGAGCTGTTTTTT
TRBJ1-1	NA	TRBV2	NA	CASRGTGFTEAFF	TGTGCCAGCAGGGGAACAGGGTTCACTGAAGCTTTCTTT
TRBJ1-5	TRBD1	TRBV6-6	NA	CASRPGEGAAQPQHF	TGTGCCAGCAGGCCAGGAGAGGGGGCCGCTCAGCCCCAGCATTTT
TRBJ2-2	NA	TRBV10-1	few	CASSESRDTGELFF	TGCGCCAGCAGTGAGTCCAGGGATACCGGGGAGCTGTTTTTT